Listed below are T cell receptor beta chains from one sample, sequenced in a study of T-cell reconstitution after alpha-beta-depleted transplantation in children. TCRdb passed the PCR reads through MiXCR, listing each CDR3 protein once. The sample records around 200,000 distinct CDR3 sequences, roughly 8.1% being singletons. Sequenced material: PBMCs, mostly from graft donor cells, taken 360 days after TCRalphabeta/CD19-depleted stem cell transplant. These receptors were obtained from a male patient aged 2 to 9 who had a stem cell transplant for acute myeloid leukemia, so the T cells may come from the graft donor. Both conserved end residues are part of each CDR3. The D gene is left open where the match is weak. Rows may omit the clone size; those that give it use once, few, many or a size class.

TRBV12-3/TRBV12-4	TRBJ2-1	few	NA	TGTGCCAGCAGTTTATTGACCTACAATGAGCAGTTCTTC	CASSLLTYNEQFF
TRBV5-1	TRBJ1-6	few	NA	TGCGCCAGCAGCTTGGGAGGCAGAGAAAATTCACCCCTCCACTTT	CASSLGGRENSPLHF
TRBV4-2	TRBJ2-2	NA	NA	TGTGCCAGCAGCCAAGATGGGACGACCGGGGAGCTGTTTTTT	CASSQDGTTGELFF
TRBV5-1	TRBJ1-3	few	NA	TGCGCCAGCAGCTTGGGCCGCGCGGGAACCTCTGGAAACACCATATATTTT	CASSLGRAGTSGNTIYF
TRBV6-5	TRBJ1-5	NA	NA	TGTGCCAGCAGTCCGGACGTCCGGAATCAGCCCCAGCATTTT	CASSPDVRNQPQHF
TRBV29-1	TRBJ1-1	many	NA	TGCAGCGTTGACTTGGACGTGAACACTGAAGCTTTCTTT	CSVDLDVNTEAFF
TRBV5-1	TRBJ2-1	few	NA	TGCGCCAGCAGCTATACCATGGGACCGTATTCCTACAATGAGCAGTTCTTC	CASSYTMGPYSYNEQFF
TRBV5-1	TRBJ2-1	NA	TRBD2	TGCGCCAGCAGCCAAGGCGAGCTAGCGGGAGTAAATGAGCAGTTCTTC	CASSQGELAGVNEQFF
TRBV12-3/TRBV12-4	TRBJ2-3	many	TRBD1	TGTGCCAGCAGTTTAGGGACAGGGGTGCGAGGCACAGATACGCAGTATTTT	CASSLGTGVRGTDTQYF
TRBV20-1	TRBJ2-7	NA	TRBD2	TGCAGTGCGCATTTAGCGGGAGGTACCTACGAGCAGTACTTC	CSAHLAGGTYEQYF
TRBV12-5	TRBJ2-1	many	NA	TGTGCTAGTGGTTTTAGCTGGCAGGGGATTCAGGATGAGCAGTTCTTC	CASGFSWQGIQDEQFF
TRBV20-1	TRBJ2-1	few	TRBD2	TGCAGTGCTAGTAAGCCTAGCGGGGTACAAAATGAGCAGTTCTTC	CSASKPSGVQNEQFF
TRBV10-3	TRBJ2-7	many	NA	TGTGCCATCAGTACAACTCGGGAAGAGCAGTACTTC	CAISTTREEQYF
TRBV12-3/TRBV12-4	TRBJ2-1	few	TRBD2	TGTGCCAGCAGTTTTGGGATAGCGGGAGATCATGAGCAGTTCTTC	CASSFGIAGDHEQFF
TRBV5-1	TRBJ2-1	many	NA	TGCGCCAGCAGCCTCCCCCCCAGGGGACTACAGTTCTTC	CASSLPPRGLQFF
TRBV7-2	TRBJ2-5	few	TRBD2	TGTGCGGCTAGCGGGGGGGTCCGAGAGACCCAGTACTTC	CAASGGVRETQYF
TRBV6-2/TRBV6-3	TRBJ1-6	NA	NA	TGTGCCAGCGGGCGGGATTTAGGAGGATCACCCCTCCACTTT	CASGRDLGGSPLHF
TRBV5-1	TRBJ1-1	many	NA	TGCGCCAGCAGCTACGGAACTGAAGCTTTCTTT	CASSYGTEAFF
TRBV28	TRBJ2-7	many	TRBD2	TGTGCCATCGGTACAGCGGGAACTCACTACGAGCAGTACTTC	CAIGTAGTHYEQYF
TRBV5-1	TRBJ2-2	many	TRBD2	TGCGCCAGCAGCTTGTTGGCGGGAGTGAACACCGGGGAGCTGTTTTTT	CASSLLAGVNTGELFF
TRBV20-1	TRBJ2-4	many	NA	TGCAGTGCTAGAGAGAGAGGGATAGCGGTAAACATTCAGTACTTC	CSARERGIAVNIQYF
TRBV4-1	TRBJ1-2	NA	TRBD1	TGCGCCAGCAGCCAAGATGGGGACAGGGTAGTATACTATGGCTACACCTTC	CASSQDGDRVVYYGYTF
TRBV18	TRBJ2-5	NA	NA	TGTGCCAGCTCACCACCGGGGGTAGGGGAGACCCAGTACTTC	CASSPPGVGETQYF
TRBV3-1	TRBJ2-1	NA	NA	TGTGCCTGCACAAGGGGGGCGTCCTCCTACAATGAGCAGTTCTTC	CACTRGASSYNEQFF
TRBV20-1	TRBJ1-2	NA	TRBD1	TGCAGTGCTAGAGATCGAGACAGGGGTAACTATGGCTACACCTTC	CSARDRDRGNYGYTF